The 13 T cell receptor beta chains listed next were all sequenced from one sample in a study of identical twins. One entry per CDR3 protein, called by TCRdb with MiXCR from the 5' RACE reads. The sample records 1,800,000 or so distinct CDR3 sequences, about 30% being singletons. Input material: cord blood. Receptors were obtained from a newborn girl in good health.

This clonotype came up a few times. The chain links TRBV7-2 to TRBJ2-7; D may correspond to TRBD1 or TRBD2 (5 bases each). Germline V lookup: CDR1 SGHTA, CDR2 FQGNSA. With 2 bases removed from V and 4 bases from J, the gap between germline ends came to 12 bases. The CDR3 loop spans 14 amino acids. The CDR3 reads CASSLQRTFYEQYF. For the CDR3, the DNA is TGTGCCAGCAGCTTACAGCGGACATTTTACGAGCAGTACTTC. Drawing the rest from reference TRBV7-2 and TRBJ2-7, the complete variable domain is GAGVSQSPSNKVTEKGKDVELRCDPISGHTALYWYRQSLGQGLEFLIYFQGNSAPDKSGLPSDRFSAERTGGSVSTLTIQRTQQEDSAVYLCASSLQRTFYEQYFGPGTRLTVT.

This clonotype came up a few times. The CDR3 loop reads CASSNWGTGELFF. The DNA for the CDR3 is TGTGCCAGCAGCAATTGGGGCACCGGGGAGCTGTTTTTT. The chain links TRBV21-1 to TRBJ2-2. TRBV21-1 is a pseudogene. This CDR3 has 13 residues.

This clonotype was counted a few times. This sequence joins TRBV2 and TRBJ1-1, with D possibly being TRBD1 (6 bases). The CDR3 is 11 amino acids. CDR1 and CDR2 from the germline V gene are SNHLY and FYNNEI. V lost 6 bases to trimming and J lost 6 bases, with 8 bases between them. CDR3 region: CASREGAEAFF. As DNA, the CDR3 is TGTGCCAGCAGGGAGGGGGCTGAAGCTTTCTTT.

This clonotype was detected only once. CDR3 loop: CASSDGTGNNEQYF. The CDR3 DNA sequence: TGTGCCAGCAGTGACGGGACAGGGAACAATGAGCAGTACTTC. J is TRBJ2-1 and V is TRBV6-1; 9 bases are shared with TRBD1. TRBJ2-7 explains the end of the DNA better; the J call may be wrong. Germline lookup yields CDR1 MNHNS and CDR2 SASEGT. The CDR3 runs 14 residues.

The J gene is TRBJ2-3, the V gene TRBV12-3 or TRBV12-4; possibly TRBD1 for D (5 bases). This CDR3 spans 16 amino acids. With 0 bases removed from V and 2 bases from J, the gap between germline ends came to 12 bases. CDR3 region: CASSLAGAPTTDTQYF. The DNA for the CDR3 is TGTGCCAGCAGTTTAGCAGGGGCCCCTACCACAGATACGCAGTATTTT.

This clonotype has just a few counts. The CDR3 protein is CASSPGDRGNSPLHF. CDR3 in DNA: TGCGCCAGCAGCCCGGGCGACAGGGGTAATTCACCCCTCCACTTT. This sequence joins TRBV5-1 and TRBJ1-6, with 8 bases that match TRBD1. Trimming at V came to 4 bases and at J to 6 bases, leaving 6 bases not matched to a gene. CDR3 length equals 15 residues. Germline V gene sequence: CDR1 SGHRS, CDR2 YFSETQ.

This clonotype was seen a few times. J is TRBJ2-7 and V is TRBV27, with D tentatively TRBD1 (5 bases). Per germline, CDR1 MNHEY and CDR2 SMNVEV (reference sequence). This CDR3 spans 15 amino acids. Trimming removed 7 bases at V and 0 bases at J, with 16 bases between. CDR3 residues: CASIPPDSHSYEQYF. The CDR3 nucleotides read TGTGCCAGCATTCCCCCCGACAGTCACTCCTACGAGCAGTACTTC.

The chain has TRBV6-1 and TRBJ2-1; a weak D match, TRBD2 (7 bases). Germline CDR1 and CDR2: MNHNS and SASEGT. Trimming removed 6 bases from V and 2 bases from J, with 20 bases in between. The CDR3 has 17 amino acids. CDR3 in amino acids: CASRRQGGGLAYNEQFF. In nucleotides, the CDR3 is TGTGCCAGCAGACGCCAGGGAGGGGGTCTGGCCTACAATGAGCAGTTCTTC.

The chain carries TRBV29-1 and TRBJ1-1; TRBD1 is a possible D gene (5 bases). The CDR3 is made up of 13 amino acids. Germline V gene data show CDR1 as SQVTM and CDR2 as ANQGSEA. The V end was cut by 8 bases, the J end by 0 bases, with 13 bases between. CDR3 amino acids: CSSDEGLNTEAFF. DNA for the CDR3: TGCAGCTCAGATGAGGGACTGAACACTGAAGCTTTCTTT.

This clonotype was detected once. The chain's CDR3 is CATSRANTGEPLEAFF. Written as DNA, the CDR3 is TGTGCCACCAGCAGAGCTAATACGGGGGAGCCCCTTGAAGCTTTCTTT. The rearrangement uses TRBV15 and TRBJ1-1; maybe TRBD1 (5 bases). The length of the CDR3 is 16 residues. V was pared by 1 base and J by 7 bases, with 19 bases between. Germline CDR1 reads LNHNV; CDR2 reads YYDKDF (reference sequence).

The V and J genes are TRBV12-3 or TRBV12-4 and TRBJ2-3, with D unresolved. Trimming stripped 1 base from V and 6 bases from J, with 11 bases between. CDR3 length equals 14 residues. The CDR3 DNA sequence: TGTGCCAGCAGTTTAGACGATCCGAGGGATACGCAGTATTTT. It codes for CASSLDDPRDTQYF.

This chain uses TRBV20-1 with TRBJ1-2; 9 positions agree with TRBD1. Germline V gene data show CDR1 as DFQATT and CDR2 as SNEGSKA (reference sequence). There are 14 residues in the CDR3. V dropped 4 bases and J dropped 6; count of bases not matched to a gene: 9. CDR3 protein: CSAKVTGGVDGYTF. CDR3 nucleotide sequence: TGCAGTGCTAAGGTTACAGGGGGCGTTGATGGCTACACCTTC.

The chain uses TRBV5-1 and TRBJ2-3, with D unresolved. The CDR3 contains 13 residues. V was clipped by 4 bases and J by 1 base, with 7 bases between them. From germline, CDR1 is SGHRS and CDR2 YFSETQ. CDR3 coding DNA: TGCGCCAGCAGCCGGTCCCGCACAGATACGCAGTATTTT. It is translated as CASSRSRTDTQYF.